The 3 T cell receptor beta chains given below trace back to one sample, sequenced in a study of control samples from healthy donors and cancer patients. Clones were read by immunoSEQ multiplex PCR, and TCRdb kept only the in-frame ones, dropping some. There are roughly 130,000 clones in the sample; around 96% occur only once, and about 3.6% lies in the top ten. The sample consisted of blood. The origin of the receptors is a man younger than 45 in good health.

CDR3 sequence reads: CASNPLGGGSYNEQFF. For the CDR3, the DNA is TGTGCCAGCAACCCCTTAGGGGGGGGCTCCTACAATGAGCAGTTCTTC. The V call is TRBV7-8, the J call TRBJ2-1; D possibly corresponds to TRBD2 (7 bases). V shed 7 bases and J shed 0 bases, with 16 bases lying between them. Looked up from germline, CDR1 is SGHVS and CDR2 is FQNEAQ. The CDR3 covers 16 residues.

The sample holds one count of this clone. V and J are TRBV6-5 and TRBJ1-2; possibly TRBD1 for D (6 bases). Trimming pared 6 bases from V and 5 bases from J, leaving 16 bases between. The CDR3 totals 14 residues. From germline, CDR1 is MNHEY and CDR2 SVGAGI. The CDR3 DNA follows: TGTGCCAGCAGCCCACCCACAGGGATTTATGGCTACACCTTC. Protein sequence: CASSPPTGIYGYTF.

The chain has TRBV5-5 and TRBJ1-6; 8 positions agree with TRBD1. Germline V gene lookup returns CDR1 SGHKS and CDR2 YYEKEE (reference sequence). J was trimmed by 8 bases and V by 1 base; bases with no gene match: 8. The CDR3 is 16 amino acids. The CDR3 sequence is CASSLPWRQGYSPLHF. DNA for the CDR3: TGTGCCAGCAGCTTGCCGTGGCGACAGGGGTATTCACCCCTCCACTTT.